What follows is one TCR beta chain and its context. The antigen is unknown. This table comes from immunoSEQ multiplex PCR, and its TCRdb copy is limited to in-frame clones, with some not included. The table lists more than 35,000 clones, more than 80% of them singletons. The sample originates from a study of a mutant IDH1 vaccine in newly diagnosed glioma. Study-level information: Sex among treated patients split about 62% male, roughly 40% female; mean age was roughly 40 years.

Time point reported: week 23, last vaccination. Topical imiquimod accompanied each vaccine dose, which consisted of 300 ug of mutant IDH1 20-mer peptide. Trimming cost V 1 base and J 1 base; bases outside gene matches: 5. Per germline, CDR1 LGHNT and CDR2 FRNRAP. The CDR3 extends over 16 amino acids. This TCR was sampled from a man aged 35 to 55 with glioma. The material sequenced was PBMCs, taken from a glioma patient whose treatment included an IDH1 peptide vaccine. The rearrangement links TRBV12-5 to TRBJ1-1, with 8 bases that match TRBD1. The CDR3 here is CASGLGQGAQNTEAFF. The CDR3 DNA sequence: TGTGCTAGTGGTTTGGGGCAGGGGGCGCAGAACACTGAAGCTTTCTTT. The complete variable domain, with remaining parts taken from reference TRBV12-5 and TRBJ1-1, reads DARVTQTPRHKVTEMGQEVTMRCQPILGHNTVFWYRQTMMQGLELLAYFRNRAPLDDSGMPKDRFSAEMPDATLATLKIQPSEPRDSAVYFCASGLGQGAQNTEAFFGQGTRLTVV.